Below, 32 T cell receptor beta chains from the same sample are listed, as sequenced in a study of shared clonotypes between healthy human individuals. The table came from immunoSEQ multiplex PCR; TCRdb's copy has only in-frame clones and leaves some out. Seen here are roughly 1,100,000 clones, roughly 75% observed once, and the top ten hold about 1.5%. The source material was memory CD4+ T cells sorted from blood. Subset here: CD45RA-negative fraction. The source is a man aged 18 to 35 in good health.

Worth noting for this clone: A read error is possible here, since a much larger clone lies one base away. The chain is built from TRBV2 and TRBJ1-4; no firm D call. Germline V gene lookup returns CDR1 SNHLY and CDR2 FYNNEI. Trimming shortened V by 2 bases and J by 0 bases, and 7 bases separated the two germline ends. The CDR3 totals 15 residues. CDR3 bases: TGTGCCAGCAGTGAACAGGCGGCAACTAATGAAAAACTGTTTTTT. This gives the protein CASSEQAATNEKLFF.

Written as DNA, the CDR3 is TGTGCCATCAGTGAGTCCGGAGTAAATACGCAGTATTTT. Protein sequence: CAISESGVNTQYF. This sequence joins TRBV10-3 and TRBJ2-3; D gene ambiguous. V shed 0 bases and J shed 7 bases, with 8 bases lying between them. CDR3 length equals 13 residues. Germline CDR1 reads ENHRY; CDR2 reads SYGVKD.

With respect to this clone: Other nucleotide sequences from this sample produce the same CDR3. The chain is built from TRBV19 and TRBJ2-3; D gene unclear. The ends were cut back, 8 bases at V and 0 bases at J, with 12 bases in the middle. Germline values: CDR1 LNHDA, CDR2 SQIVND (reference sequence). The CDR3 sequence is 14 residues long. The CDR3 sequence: CASSRDPSTDTQYF. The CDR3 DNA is TGTGCCAGTTCGCGAGATCCTAGCACAGATACGCAGTATTTT.

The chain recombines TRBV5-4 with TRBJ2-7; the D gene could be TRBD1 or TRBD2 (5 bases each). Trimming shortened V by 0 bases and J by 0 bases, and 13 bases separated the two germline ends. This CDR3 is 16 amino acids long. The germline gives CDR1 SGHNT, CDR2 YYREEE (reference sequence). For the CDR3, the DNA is TGTGCCAGCAGCTTGGCTCCAGGGACCAGCTCCTACGAGCAGTACTTC. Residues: CASSLAPGTSSYEQYF.

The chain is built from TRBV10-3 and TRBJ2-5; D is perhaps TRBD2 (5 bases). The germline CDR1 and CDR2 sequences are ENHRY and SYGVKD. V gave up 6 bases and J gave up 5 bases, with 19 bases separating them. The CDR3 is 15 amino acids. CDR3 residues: CAIRPSGGADETQYF. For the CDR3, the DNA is TGTGCCATCAGGCCCTCTGGAGGCGCGGATGAGACCCAGTACTTC.

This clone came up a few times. The CDR3, as DNA: TGTGCCAGCAGCATCGCACCCGGGACAGGGAAAGAGACCCAGTACTTC. This translates into CASSIAPGTGKETQYF. V gene TRBV7-2 combines with J gene TRBJ2-5, with TRBD1 matching over 9 bases. The CDR3 has 16 amino acids. V gave up 5 bases and J gave up 3 bases; unmatched junction bases: 10. From germline, CDR1 is SGHTA and CDR2 FQGNSA.

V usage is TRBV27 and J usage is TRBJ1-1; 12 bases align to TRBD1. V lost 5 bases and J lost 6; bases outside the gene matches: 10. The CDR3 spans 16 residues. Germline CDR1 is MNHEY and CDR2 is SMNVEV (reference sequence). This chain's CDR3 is CASSPGTGGPQAEAFF. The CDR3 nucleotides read TGTGCCAGCAGTCCCGGGACAGGGGGCCCGCAGGCTGAAGCTTTCTTT.

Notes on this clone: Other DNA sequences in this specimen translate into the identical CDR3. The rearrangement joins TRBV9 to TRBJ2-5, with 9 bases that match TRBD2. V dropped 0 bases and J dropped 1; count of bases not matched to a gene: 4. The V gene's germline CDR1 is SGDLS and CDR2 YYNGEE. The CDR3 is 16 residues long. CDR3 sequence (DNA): TGTGCCAGCAGCGTAGGGCTAGCGGGGACCCAAGAGACCCAGTACTTC. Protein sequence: CASSVGLAGTQETQYF.

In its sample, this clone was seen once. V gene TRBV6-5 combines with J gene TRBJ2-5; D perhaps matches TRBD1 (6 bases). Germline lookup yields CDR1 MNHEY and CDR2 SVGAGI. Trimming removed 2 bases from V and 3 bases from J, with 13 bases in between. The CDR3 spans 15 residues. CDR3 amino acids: CASSYMGRGKETQYF. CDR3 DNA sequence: TGTGCCAGCAGTTACATGGGCAGGGGCAAAGAGACCCAGTACTTC.

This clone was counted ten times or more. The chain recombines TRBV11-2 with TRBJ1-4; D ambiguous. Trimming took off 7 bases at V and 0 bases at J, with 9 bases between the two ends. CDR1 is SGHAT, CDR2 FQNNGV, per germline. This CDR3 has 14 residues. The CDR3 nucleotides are TGTGCCAGCACCTCCCCCACAACTAATGAAAAACTGTTTTTT. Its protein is CASTSPTTNEKLFF.

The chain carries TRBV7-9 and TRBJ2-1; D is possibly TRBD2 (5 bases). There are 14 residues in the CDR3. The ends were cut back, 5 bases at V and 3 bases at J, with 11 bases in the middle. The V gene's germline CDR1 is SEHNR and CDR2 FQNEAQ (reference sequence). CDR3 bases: TGTGCCAGCAGCGTCAGCGGTATCTACAATGAGCAGTTCTTC. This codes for CASSVSGIYNEQFF.

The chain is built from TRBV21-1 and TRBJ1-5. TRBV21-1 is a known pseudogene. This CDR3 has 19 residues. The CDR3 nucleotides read TGTGCCAGCAGCCCCCGGGCGGGCCAGCGGAGGAATAGCAATCAGCCCCAGCATTTT. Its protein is CASSPRAGQRRNSNQPQHF.

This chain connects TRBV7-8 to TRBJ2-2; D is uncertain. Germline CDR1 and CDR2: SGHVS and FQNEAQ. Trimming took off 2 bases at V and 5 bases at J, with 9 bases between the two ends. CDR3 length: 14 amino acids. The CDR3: CASSLSTGTGELFF. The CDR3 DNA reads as TGTGCCAGCAGCTTATCTACTGGTACCGGGGAGCTGTTTTTT.

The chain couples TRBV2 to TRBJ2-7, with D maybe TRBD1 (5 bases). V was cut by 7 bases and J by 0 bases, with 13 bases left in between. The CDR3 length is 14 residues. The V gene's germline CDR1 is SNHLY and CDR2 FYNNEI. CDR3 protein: CASKDSSSSYEQYF. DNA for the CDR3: TGTGCCAGCAAAGACAGTTCTAGCTCCTACGAGCAGTACTTC. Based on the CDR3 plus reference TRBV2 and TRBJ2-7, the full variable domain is EPEVTQTPSHQVTQMGQEVILRCVPISNHLYFYWYRQILGQKVEFLVSFYNNEISEKSEIFDDQFSVERPDGSNFTLKIRSTKLEDSAMYFCASKDSSSSYEQYFGPGTRLTVT.

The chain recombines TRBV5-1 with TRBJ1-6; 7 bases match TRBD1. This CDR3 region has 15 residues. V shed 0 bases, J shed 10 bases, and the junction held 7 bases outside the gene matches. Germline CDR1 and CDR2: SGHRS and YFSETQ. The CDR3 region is CASSLATGIGSPLHF. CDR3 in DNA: TGCGCCAGCAGCTTGGCGACAGGGATTGGGTCACCCCTCCACTTT.

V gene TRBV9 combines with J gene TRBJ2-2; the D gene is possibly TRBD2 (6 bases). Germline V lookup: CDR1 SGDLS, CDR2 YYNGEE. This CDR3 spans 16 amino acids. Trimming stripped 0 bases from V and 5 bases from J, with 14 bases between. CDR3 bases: TGTGCCAGCAGCGTAGGGTCTAGCGCAAGTACCGGGGAGCTGTTTTTT. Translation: CASSVGSSASTGELFF.

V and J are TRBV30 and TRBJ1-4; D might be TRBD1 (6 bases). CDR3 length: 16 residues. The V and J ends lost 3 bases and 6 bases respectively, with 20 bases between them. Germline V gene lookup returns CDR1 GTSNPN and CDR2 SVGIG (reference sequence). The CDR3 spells CAWRTVQGRGHEKLFF. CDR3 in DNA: TGTGCCTGGAGGACCGTGCAGGGGAGGGGACATGAAAAACTGTTTTTT.

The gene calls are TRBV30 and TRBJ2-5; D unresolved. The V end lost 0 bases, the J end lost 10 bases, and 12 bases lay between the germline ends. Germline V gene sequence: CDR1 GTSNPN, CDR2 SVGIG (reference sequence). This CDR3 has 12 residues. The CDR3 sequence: CAWSVRRGDQYF. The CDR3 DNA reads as TGTGCCTGGAGTGTGAGACGTGGAGACCAGTACTTC.

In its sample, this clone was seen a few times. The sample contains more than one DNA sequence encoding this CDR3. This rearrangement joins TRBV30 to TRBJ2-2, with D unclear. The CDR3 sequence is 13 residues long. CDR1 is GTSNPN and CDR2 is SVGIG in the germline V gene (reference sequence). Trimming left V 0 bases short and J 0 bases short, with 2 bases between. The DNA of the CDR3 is TGTGCCTGGAGTGTTTCGAACACCGGGGAGCTGTTTTTT. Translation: CAWSVSNTGELFF.

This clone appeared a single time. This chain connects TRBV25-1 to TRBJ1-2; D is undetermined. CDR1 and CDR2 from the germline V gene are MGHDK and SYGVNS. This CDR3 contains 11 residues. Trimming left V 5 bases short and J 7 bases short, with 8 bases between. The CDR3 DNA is TGTGCCAGCAGTTCACGTGGTGGCTACACCTTC. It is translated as CASSSRGGYTF.

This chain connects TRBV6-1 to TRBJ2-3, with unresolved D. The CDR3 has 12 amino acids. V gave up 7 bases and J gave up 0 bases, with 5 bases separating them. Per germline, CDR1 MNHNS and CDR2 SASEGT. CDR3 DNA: TGTGCCAGCACGCATAGCACAGATACGCAGTATTTT. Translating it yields CASTHSTDTQYF.

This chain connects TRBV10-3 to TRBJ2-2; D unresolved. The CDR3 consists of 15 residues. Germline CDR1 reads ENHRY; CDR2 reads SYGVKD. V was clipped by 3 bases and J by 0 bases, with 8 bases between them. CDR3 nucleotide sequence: TGTGCCATCAGTGACGCCAGGTCGAACACCGGGGAGCTGTTTTTT. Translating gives CAISDARSNTGELFF.

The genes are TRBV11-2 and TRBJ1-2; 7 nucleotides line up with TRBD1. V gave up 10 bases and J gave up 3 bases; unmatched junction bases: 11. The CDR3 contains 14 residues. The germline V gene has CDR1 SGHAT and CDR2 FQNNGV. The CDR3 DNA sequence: TGTGCCACCAGGGGGACAGAAGGGGACTATGGCTACACCTTC. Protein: CATRGTEGDYGYTF.

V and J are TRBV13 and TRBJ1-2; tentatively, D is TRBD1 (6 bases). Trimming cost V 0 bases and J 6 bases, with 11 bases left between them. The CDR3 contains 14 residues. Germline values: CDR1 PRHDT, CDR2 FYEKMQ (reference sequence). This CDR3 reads CASSLGRAGDGYTF. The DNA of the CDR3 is TGTGCCAGCAGCTTAGGCCGGGCAGGGGATGGCTACACCTTC.

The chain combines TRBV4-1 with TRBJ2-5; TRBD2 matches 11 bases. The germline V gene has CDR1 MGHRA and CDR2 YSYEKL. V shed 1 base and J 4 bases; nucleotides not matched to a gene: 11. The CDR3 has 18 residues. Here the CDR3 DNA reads TGCGCCAGCAGCCAAGTAAAAGATAGCGGGGGGGCCCGAGAGACCCAGTACTTC. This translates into CASSQVKDSGGARETQYF.

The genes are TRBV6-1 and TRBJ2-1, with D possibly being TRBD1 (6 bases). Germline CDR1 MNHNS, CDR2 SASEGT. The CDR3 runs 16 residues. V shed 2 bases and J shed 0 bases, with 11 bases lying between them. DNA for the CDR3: TGTGCCAGCAGTGAATTTACAGGGATCTCCTACAATGAGCAGTTCTTC. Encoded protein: CASSEFTGISYNEQFF.

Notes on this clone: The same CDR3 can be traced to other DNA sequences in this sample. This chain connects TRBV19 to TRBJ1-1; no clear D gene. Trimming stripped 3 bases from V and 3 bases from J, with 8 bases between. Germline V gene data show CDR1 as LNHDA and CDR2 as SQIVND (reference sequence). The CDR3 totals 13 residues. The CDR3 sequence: CASSIKGDTEAFF. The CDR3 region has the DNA TGTGCCAGTAGTATCAAGGGAGACACTGAAGCTTTCTTT.

This chain's CDR3 is CASSTRTSGVYEQYF. In DNA, the CDR3 is TGTGCCAGCAGTACGAGGACTAGCGGGGTCTACGAGCAGTACTTC. The chain uses TRBV28 and TRBJ2-7; 12 positions match TRBD2. This CDR3 is 15 amino acids long. Germline trimming cut 5 bases from V and 3 bases from J; bases unmatched to any gene: 5. Germline CDR1 MDHEN, CDR2 SYDVKM.

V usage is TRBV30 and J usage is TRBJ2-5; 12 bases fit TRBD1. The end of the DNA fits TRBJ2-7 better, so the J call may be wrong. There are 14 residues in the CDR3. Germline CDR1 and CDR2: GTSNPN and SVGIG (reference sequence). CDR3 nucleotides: TGTGCCTGGAGGAGGGGACAGGGGGCTTACGAGCAGTACTTC. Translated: CAWRRGQGAYEQYF.

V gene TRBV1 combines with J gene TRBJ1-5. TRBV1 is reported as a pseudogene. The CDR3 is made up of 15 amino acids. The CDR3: CTSSQDAVRFQPQHF. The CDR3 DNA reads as TGCACCAGCAGCCAAGATGCGGTTAGATTTCAGCCCCAGCATTTT.

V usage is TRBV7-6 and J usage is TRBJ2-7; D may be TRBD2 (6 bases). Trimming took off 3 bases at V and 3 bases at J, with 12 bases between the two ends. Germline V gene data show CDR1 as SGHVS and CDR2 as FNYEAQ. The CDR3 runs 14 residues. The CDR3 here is CASSFAGRNYEQYF. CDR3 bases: TGTGCCAGCAGCTTTGCAGGGAGGAACTACGAGCAGTACTTC.

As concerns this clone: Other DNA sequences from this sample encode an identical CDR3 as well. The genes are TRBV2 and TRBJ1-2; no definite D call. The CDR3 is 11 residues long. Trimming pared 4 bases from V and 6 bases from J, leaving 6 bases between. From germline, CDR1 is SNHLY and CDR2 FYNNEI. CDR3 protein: CASSVRDGYTF. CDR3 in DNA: TGTGCCAGCAGTGTAAGGGATGGCTACACCTTC. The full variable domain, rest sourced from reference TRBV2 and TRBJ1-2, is EPEVTQTPSHQVTQMGQEVILRCVPISNHLYFYWYRQILGQKVEFLVSFYNNEISEKSEIFDDQFSVERPDGSNFTLKIRSTKLEDSAMYFCASSVRDGYTFGSGTRLTVV.